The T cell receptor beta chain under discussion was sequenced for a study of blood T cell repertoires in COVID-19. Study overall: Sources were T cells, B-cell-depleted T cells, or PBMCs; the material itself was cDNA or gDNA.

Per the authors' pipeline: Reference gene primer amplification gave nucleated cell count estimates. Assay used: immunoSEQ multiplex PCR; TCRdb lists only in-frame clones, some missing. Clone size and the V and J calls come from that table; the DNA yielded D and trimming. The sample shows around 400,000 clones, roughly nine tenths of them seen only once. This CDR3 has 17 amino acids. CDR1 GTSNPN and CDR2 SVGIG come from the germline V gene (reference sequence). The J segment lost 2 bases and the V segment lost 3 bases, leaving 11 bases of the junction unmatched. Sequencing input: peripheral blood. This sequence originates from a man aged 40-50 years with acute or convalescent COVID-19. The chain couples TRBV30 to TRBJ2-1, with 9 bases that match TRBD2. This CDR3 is CAWRTLAGSNPYNEQFF. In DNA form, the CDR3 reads TGTGCCTGGAGGACTCTAGCGGGGTCCAATCCCTACAATGAGCAGTTCTTC.